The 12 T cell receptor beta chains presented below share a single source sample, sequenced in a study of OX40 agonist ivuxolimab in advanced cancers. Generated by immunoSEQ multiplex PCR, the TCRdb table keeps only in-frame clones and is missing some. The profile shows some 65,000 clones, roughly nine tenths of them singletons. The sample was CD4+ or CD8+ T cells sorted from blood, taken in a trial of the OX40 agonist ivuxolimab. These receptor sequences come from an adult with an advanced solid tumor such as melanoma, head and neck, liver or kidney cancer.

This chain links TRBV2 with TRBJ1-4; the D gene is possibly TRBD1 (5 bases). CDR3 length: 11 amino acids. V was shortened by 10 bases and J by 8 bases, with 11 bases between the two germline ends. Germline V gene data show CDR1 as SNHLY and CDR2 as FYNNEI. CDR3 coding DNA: TGTGCCATCTCCCCAGGGGAAAAACTGTTTTTT. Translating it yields CAISPGEKLFF.

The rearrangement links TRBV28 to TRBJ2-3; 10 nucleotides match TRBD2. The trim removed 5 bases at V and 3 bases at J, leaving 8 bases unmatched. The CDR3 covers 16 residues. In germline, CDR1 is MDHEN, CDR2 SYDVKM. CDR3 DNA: TGTGCCAGCAGTGGTGTAGCGGGGGGCCGGACAGATACGCAGTATTTT. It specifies CASSGVAGGRTDTQYF.

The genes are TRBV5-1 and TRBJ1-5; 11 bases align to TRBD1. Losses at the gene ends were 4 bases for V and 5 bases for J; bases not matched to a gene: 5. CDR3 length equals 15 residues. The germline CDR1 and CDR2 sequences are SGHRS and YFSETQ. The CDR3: CASSPRTGGDQPQHF. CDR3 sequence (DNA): TGCGCCAGCAGCCCTCGGACAGGGGGCGATCAGCCCCAGCATTTT.

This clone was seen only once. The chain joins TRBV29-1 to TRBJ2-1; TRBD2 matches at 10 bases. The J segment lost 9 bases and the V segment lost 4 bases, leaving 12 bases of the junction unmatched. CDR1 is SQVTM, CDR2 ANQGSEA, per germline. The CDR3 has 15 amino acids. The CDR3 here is CSVVSSGGSSSEQFF. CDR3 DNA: TGCAGCGTTGTTTCTAGCGGGGGTAGTTCAAGTGAGCAGTTCTTC.

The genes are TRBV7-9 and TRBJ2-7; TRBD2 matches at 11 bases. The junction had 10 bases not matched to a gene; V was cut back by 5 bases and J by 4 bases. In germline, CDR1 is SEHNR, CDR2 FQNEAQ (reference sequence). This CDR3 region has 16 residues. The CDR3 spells CASSLSGLAGGYEQYF. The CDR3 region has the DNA TGTGCCAGCAGCCTCTCTGGGCTAGCGGGAGGATACGAGCAGTACTTC.

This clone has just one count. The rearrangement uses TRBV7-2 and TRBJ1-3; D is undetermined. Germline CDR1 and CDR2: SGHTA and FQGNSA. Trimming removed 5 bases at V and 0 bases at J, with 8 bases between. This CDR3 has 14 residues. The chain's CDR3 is CASSPPSSGNTIYF. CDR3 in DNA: TGTGCCAGCAGCCCCCCCAGCTCTGGAAACACCATATATTTT.

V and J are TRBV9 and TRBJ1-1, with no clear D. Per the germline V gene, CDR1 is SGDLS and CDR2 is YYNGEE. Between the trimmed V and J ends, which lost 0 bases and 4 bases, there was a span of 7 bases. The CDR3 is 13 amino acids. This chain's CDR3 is CASSVAPSTEAFF. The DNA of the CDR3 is TGTGCCAGCAGCGTAGCCCCGTCCACTGAAGCTTTCTTT.

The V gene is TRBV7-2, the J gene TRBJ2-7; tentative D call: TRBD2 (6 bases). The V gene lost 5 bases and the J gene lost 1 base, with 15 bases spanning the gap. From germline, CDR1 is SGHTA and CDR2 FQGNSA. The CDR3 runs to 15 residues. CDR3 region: CASSPGALESYEQYF. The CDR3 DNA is TGTGCCAGCAGCCCGGGAGCACTAGAGTCCTACGAGCAGTACTTC.

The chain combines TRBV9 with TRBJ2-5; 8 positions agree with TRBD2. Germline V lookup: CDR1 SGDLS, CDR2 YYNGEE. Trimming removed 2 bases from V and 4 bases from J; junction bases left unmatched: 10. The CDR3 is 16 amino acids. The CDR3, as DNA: TGTGCCAGCAGCGTGACTGGCGGGGGGAGGGGAGAGACCCAGTACTTC. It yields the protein CASSVTGGGRGETQYF.

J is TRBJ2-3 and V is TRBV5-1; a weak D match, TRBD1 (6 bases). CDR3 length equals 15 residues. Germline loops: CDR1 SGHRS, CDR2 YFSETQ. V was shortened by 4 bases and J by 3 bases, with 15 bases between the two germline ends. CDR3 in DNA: TGCGCCAGCAGCACCCTCCTGGGGGCTACAGATACGCAGTATTTT. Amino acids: CASSTLLGATDTQYF.

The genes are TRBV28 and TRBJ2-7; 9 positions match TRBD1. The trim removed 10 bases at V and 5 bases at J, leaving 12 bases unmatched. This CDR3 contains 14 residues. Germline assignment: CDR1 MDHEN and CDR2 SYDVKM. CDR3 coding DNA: TGTGCCACCAATCCTACAGGGGGCAGGGACGAGCAGTACTTC. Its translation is CATNPTGGRDEQYF.

The CDR3 is CASSLRLAGDRGTNNEQFF. CDR3 coding DNA: TGTGCCAGCAGCCTACGACTAGCGGGGGACCGAGGGACAAACAATGAGCAGTTCTTC. This chain connects TRBV7-6 to TRBJ2-1; TRBD2 matches at 12 bases. V lost 5 bases, J lost 5 bases, and 16 bases stayed unmatched. The CDR3 is 19 residues long. Germline lookup yields CDR1 SGHVS and CDR2 FNYEAQ. The full variable domain, in which reference TRBV7-6 and TRBJ2-1 provide the parts outside the CDR3, is GAGVSQSPRYKVTKRGQDVALRCDPISGHVSLYWYRQALGQGPEFLTYFNYEAQQDKSGLPNDRFSAERPEGSISTLTIQRTEQRDSAMYRCASSLRLAGDRGTNNEQFFGPGTRLTVL.